This T cell receptor (beta chain) was profiled in a study of blood T cell repertoires in COVID-19. On the study more broadly: There were acute and convalescent COVID-19 samples, and they came from the United States, Italy and Spain. Nucleic acid was either cDNA or gDNA, and it came from T cells, B-cell-depleted T cells, or PBMCs.

The authors' processing: The authors estimated nucleated cell counts from reference gene primer amplification. The assay was immunoSEQ multiplex PCR, and TCRdb's table has in-frame clones only and misses some. V, J and clone size reflect that table, while D and trimming were determined from the DNA. The table shows 65,000 to 80,000 clones, with 80% to 90% occurring only once. Germline CDR1 is MNHEY and CDR2 is SMNVEV (reference sequence). The CDR3 sequence is 12 residues long. The junction had 4 bases not matched to a gene; V was cut back by 5 bases and J by 8 bases. The sequenced sample consisted of peripheral blood. The receptor's source is a man of 80 years or more in a cohort sampled during active COVID-19. The J gene is TRBJ1-2, the V gene TRBV27; 8 bases match TRBD1. As DNA, the CDR3 is TGTGCCAGCAGTCCACAGGGGGGGGGCTACACCTTC. Its translation: CASSPQGGGYTF.